This T cell receptor beta chain is drawn from a study of early T cells in non-severe SARS-CoV-2 infection. As concerns this clonotype: Its antigen remains unidentified.

Study results and limitations: Anti-spike CD8 responses were favored in VDJdb matching, and private and CD4 specificities were missed.

Each CDR3 protein gets one entry after TCRdb re-called the 5' RACE reads with MiXCR. The profile shows roughly 93,000 distinct CDR3 sequences, under 15% of them singletons. Unmatched junction bases numbered 3, after V lost 2 bases and J lost 2 bases. Germline V lookup: CDR1 MNHEY, CDR2 SMNVEV (reference sequence). The CDR3 consists of 15 residues. The sequence was obtained from an adult who was a healthcare worker with PCR-confirmed SARS-CoV-2 infection or an uninfected control (not recorded which). The rearrangement joins TRBV27 to TRBJ2-3; TRBD1 matches at 8 bases. Sequencing was performed on whole blood. This CDR3 reads CASSLQGAYTDTQYF. As DNA, the CDR3 is TGTGCCAGCAGTTTACAGGGGGCCTACACAGATACGCAGTATTTT.